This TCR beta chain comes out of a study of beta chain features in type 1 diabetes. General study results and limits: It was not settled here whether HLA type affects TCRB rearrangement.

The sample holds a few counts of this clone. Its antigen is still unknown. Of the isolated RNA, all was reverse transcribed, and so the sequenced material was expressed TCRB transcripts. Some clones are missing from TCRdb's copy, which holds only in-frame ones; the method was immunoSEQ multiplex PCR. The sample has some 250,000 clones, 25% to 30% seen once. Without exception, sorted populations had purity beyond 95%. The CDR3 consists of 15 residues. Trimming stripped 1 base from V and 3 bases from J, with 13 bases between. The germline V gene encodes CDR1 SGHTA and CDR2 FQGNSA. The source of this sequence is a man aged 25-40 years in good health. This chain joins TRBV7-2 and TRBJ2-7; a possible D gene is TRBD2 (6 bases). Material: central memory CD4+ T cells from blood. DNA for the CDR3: TGTGCCAGCAGCTTAGTTGGCGGGGATAACTACGAGCAGTACTTC. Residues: CASSLVGGDNYEQYF.